The entry below gives a single T cell receptor (beta chain) sequence along with its context. This entry is derived from a study of patients and donors after allogeneic stem cell transplantation. Between the trimmed V and J ends, which lost 3 bases and 1 base, there was a span of 7 bases. The CDR3 loop spans 14 amino acids. Germline lookup yields CDR1 ENHRY and CDR2 SYGVKD. TCRdb used MiXCR to reprocess the RT-PCR reads, holding one entry per CDR3 protein. The sample holds approximately 220,000 distinct CDR3 sequences, about 37% seen once. Sample: blood, either unsorted or a sorted T cell fraction (not recorded which). This chain links TRBV10-3 with TRBJ1-5; the D is unclear. The receptor's source is a human donor who was either an allogeneic HSCT recipient or a stem cell or donor lymphocyte infusion donor (not recorded which). It is not recorded whose cells these are; they may come from a transplant donor. Written as DNA, the CDR3 is TGTGCCATCAGTGAATCCCACAGCAATCAGCCCCAGCATTTT. It codes for CAISESHSNQPQHF.